The rows below give T cell receptor beta chains drawn from one sample of a study of blood T cell repertoires in COVID-19. Produced via immunoSEQ multiplex PCR; TCRdb's table is partial and in-frame only. The sample holds 130,000 to 150,000 clones, about nine tenths seen once. The sample comprised PBMCs or T cells enriched from blood (not recorded which). These receptors all come from a woman in her forties who had been exposed to COVID-19. Each CDR3 is given with its conserved first and last residue. D genes are given only for firm matches. For some rows the clone size is stated as once, few or many, or as a class when expanded; others skip it.

v_call	clone_size	j_call	d_call	cdr3_nt	cdr3_aa
TRBV5-6	-	TRBJ1-5	TRBD1	TGTGCCAGCAGCTTGGGCCCCCCGGGACAGGGGGGAGAGCCCCAGCATTTT	CASSLGPPGQGGEPQHF
TRBV7-7	-	TRBJ2-2	TRBD2	TGTGCCAGCAGCTTTAGCGGGGGGGTCACCGGGGAGCTGTTTTTT	CASSFSGGVTGELFF
TRBV10-3	-	TRBJ1-1	-	TGTGCCATCAGTGATGGGGAGGGGCTTCCTGAAATTGAAGCTTTCTTT	CAISDGEGLPEIEAFF
TRBV5-5	-	TRBJ1-5	-	TGTGCCAGCAGCCTAAACAGGGTTCGGCAGCCCCAGCATTTT	CASSLNRVRQPQHF
TRBV7-2	once	TRBJ2-3	TRBD2	TGTGCCAGCAGCTTGGGACTAGCGGCAGATACGCAGTATTTT	CASSLGLAADTQYF
TRBV5-1	-	TRBJ2-3	-	TGCGCCAGCAGCTTGAACGGACTAAAGGATACGCAGTATTTT	CASSLNGLKDTQYF
TRBV19	-	TRBJ1-1	TRBD1	TGTGCCAGTAGTATACCCCGGGACAGGGAACAGACAGCTGAAGCTTTCTTT	CASSIPRDREQTAEAFF
TRBV2	-	TRBJ1-5	-	TGTGCCAGCAGTAGCCCTGAACAGCCCCAGCATTTT	CASSSPEQPQHF
TRBV3-1/TRBV3-2	-	TRBJ1-4	-	TGTGCCAGCAGCCACCGGAGCACTAATGAAAAACTGTTTTTT	CASSHRSTNEKLFF
TRBV3-1/TRBV3-2	-	TRBJ2-7	TRBD1	TGTGCCAGCAGCCGGCACGGACAGGGTCTCTCCTACGAGCAGTACTTC	CASSRHGQGLSYEQYF
TRBV4-3	-	TRBJ2-2	TRBD2	TGCGCCAGCAGCCGAACCCAGCGGGAGATGAACACCGGGGAGCTGTTTTTT	CASSRTQREMNTGELFF
TRBV29-1	-	TRBJ1-6	-	TGCAGCGTCATGACAGTAGAGAATTCACCCCTCCACTTT	CSVMTVENSPLHF
TRBV25-1	-	TRBJ2-2	-	TGTGCCAGCAGTGAATATCTTGGAGCCCTGGGAGGAGGGGAGCTGTTTTTT	CASSEYLGALGGGELFF
TRBV19	few	TRBJ1-5	-	TGTGCCAGTAGATCCCAGGACAGAATGGGTCAGCCCCAGCATTTT	CASRSQDRMGQPQHF
TRBV12-3/TRBV12-4	-	TRBJ2-3	-	TGTGCCAGCAGCGCCCGGGATACGCAGTATTTT	CASSARDTQYF
TRBV18	-	TRBJ2-2	-	TGTGCCAGCTCACCCCGAGCAGGCGTGAACACCGGGGAGCTGTTTTTT	CASSPRAGVNTGELFF
TRBV28	-	TRBJ2-2	-	TGTGCCAGCAGTTTAGGAGGTACCGGGGAGCTGTTTTTT	CASSLGGTGELFF